This record concerns one TCR beta chain sequence. This CDR3 is 18 amino acids long. Sequencing was performed with immunoSEQ multiplex PCR; in TCRdb, only in-frame clones are kept and a portion is missing. The sample carries about 75,000 clones, 94% recorded once. This sample stems from a study of control samples from healthy donors and cancer patients. The source material was blood. This receptor was taken from a middle-aged woman in good health. This chain uses TRBV12-2 with TRBJ2-1; the table's D call, TRBD2, was not checked against the DNA. TRBV12-2 constitutes a pseudogene. The CDR3 bases are TGTGCAAGTCGCTTAGCGGGGACTAGCGGGAGGGCCGGGAATGAGCAGTTCTTC. This translates into CASRLAGTSGRAGNEQFF.